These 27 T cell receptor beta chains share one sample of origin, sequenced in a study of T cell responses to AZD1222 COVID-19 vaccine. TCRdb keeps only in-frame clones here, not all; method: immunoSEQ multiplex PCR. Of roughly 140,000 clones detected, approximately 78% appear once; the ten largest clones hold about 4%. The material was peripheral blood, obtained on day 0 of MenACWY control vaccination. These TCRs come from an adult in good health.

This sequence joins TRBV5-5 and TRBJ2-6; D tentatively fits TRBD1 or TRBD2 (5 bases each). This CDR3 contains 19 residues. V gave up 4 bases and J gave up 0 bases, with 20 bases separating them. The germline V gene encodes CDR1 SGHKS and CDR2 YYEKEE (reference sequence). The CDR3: CASSPPGPLASSGANVLTF. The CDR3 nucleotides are TGTGCCAGCAGCCCCCCGGGACCCCTGGCAAGCTCTGGGGCCAACGTCCTGACTTTC.

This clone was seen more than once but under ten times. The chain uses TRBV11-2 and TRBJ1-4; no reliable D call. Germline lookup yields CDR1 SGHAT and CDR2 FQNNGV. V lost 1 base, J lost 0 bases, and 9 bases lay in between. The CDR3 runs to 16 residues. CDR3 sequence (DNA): TGTGCCAGCAGCTTAGTATGGCCCGCAACTAATGAAAAACTGTTTTTT. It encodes CASSLVWPATNEKLFF. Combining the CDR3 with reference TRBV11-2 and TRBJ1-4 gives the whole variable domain EAGVAQSPRYKIIEKRQSVAFWCNPISGHATLYWYQQILGQGPKLLIQFQNNGVVDDSQLPKDRFSAERLKGVDSTLKIQPAKLEDSAVYLCASSLVWPATNEKLFFGSGTQLSVL.

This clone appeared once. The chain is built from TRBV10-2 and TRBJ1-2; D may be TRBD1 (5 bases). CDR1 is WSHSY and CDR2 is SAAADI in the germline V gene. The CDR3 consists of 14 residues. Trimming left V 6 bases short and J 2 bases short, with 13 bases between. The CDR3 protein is CASSPGAINYGYTF. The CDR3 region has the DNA TGCGCCAGCAGCCCCGGGGCCATAAACTATGGCTACACCTTC.

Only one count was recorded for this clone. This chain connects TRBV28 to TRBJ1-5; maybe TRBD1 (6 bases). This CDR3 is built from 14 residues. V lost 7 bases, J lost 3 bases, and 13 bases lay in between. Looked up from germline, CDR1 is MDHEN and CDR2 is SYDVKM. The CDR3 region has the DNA TGTGCCAGCACGAAGGGGACAATCAATCAGCCCCAGCATTTT. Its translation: CASTKGTINQPQHF.

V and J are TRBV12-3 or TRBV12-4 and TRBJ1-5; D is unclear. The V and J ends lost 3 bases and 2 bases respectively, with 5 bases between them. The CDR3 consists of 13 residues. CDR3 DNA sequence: TGTGCCAGCAGTTTGACGGGCAATCAGCCCCAGCATTTT. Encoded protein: CASSLTGNQPQHF.

CDR3 DNA sequence: TGTGCCAGCAGCCAAGGTAGGGGCGGGCGCACTGAAGCTTTCTTT. Translating it yields CASSQGRGGRTEAFF. The V and J genes are TRBV3-1 (or the pseudogene TRBV3-2) and TRBJ1-1; maybe TRBD1 (5 bases). Germline-derived CDR1 and CDR2 are LGHDT and YNNKEL (reference sequence). Trimming shortened V by 1 base and J by 4 bases, and 13 bases separated the two germline ends. The CDR3 contains 15 residues.

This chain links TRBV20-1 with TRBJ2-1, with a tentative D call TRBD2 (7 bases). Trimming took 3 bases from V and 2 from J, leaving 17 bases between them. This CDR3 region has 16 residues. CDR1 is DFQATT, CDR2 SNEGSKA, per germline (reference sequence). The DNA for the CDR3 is TGCAGTGCTAGTGGGGGGGCTGGATCCGCCTACAATGAGCAGTTCTTC. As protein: CSASGGAGSAYNEQFF.

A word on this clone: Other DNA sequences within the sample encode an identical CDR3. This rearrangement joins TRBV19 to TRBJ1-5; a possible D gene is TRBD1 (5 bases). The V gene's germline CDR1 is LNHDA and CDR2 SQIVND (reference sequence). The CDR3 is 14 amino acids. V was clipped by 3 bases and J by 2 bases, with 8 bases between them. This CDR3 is CASSMGQGNQPQHF. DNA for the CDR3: TGTGCCAGTAGTATGGGGCAGGGCAATCAGCCCCAGCATTTT.

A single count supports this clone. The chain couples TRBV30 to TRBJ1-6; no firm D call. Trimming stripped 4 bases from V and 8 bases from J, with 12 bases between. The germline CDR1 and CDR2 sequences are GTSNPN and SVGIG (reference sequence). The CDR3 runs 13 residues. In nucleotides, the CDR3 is TGTGCCTGGACAACAGCAGAACATTCACCCCTCCACTTT. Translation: CAWTTAEHSPLHF.

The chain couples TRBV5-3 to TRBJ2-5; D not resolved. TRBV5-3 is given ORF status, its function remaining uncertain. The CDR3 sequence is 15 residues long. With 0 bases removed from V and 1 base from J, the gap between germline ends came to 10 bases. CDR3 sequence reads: CARSLASAFQETQYF. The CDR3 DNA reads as TGTGCCAGAAGCTTGGCGTCAGCGTTCCAAGAGACCCAGTACTTC.

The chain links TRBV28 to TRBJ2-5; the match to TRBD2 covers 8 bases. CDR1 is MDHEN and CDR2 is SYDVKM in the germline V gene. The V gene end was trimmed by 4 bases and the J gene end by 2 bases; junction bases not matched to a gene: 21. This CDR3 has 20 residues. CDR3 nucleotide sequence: TGTGCCAGCAGTTCCTTGGGGTCTAGCGGGTCCAACTTCCCACAAGAGACCCAGTACTTC. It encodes CASSSLGSSGSNFPQETQYF.

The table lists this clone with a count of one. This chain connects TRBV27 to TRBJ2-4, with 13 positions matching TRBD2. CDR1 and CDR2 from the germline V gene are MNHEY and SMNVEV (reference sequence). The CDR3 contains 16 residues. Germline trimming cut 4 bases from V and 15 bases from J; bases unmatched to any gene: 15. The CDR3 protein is CASSWWTSGGPESLYF. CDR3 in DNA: TGTGCCAGCAGTTGGTGGACTAGCGGGGGACCCGAGTCGTTGTACTTC.

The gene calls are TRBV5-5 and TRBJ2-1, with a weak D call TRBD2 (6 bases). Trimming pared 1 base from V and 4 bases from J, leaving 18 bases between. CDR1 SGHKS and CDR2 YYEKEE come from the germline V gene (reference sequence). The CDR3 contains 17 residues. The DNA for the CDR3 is TGTGCCAGCAGCTTGACCCCTGGGACTTACCAGTACAATGAGCAGTTCTTC. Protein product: CASSLTPGTYQYNEQFF.

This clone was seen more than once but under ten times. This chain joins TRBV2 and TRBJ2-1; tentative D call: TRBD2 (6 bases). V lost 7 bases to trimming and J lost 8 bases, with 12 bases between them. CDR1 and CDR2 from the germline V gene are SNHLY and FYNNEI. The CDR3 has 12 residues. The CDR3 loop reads CASIRWGDEQFF. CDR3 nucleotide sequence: TGTGCCAGCATCCGCTGGGGGGATGAGCAGTTCTTC.

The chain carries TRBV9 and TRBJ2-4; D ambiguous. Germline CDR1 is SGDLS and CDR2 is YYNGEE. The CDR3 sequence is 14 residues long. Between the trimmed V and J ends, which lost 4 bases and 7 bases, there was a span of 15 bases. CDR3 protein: CASSPPGSINIQYF. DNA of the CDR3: TGTGCCAGCAGCCCTCCCGGGTCAATTAACATTCAGTACTTC.

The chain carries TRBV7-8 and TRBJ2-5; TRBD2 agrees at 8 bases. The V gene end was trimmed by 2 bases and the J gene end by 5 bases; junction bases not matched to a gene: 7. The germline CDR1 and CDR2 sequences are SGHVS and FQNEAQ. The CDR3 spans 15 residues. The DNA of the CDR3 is TGTGCCAGCAGCTTAAGGCGGGGGGAGGGGGAGACCCAGTACTTC. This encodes CASSLRRGEGETQYF.

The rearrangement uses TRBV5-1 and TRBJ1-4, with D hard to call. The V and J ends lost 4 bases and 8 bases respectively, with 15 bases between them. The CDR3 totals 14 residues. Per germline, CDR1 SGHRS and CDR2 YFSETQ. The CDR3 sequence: CASSDSYGLEKLFF. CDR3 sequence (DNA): TGCGCCAGCAGCGATAGTTACGGTCTCGAAAAACTGTTTTTT.

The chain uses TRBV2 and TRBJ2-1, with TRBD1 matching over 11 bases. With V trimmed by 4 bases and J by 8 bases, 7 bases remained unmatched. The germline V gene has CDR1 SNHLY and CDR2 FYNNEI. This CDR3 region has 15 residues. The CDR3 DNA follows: TGTGCCAGCAGTGTTTGGGGGACAGGGGGAGATGAGCAGTTCTTC. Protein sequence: CASSVWGTGGDEQFF.

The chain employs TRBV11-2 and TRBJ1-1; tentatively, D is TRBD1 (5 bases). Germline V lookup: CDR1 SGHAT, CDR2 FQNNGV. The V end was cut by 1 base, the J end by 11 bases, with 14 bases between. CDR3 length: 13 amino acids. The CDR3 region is CASSLVGAQSAFF. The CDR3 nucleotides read TGTGCCAGCAGCTTAGTCGGGGCCCAGTCGGCTTTCTTT.

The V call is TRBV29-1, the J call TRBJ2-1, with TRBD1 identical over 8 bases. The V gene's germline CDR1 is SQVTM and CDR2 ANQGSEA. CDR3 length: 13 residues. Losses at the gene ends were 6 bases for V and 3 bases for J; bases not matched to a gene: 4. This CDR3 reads CSVRQGLYNEQFF. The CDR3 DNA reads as TGCAGCGTACGACAGGGGCTCTACAATGAGCAGTTCTTC.

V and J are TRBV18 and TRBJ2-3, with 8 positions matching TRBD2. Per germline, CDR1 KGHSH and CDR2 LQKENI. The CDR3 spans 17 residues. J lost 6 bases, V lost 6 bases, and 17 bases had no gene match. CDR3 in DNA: TGTGCCAGCTCGTCGCCGGGAGGGTCGAACACTGGGGATACGCAGTATTTT. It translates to CASSSPGGSNTGDTQYF.

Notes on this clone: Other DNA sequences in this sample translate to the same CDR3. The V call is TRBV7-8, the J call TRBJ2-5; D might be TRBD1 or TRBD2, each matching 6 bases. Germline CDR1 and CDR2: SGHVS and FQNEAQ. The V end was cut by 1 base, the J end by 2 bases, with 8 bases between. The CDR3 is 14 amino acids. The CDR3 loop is CASSLVGGQETQYF. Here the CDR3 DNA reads TGTGCCAGCAGCTTAGTAGGGGGGCAAGAGACCCAGTACTTC.

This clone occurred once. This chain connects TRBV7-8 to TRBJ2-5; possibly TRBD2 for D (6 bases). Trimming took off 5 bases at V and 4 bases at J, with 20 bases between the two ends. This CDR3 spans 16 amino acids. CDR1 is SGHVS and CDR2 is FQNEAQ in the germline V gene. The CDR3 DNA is TGTGCCAGCAGCACTTACCTGGCCCTAGCGTCAGAGACCCAGTACTTC. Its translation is CASSTYLALASETQYF.

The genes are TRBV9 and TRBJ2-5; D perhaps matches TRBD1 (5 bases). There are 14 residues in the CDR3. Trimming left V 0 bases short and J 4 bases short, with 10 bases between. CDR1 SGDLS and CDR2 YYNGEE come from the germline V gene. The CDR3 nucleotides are TGTGCCAGCAGCGTAGCAGGGCTGGGAGAGACCCAGTACTTC. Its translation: CASSVAGLGETQYF.

CDR3 in DNA: TGCGCCAGCAGACCCGGACAGTTTCCCCAAGAGACCCAGTACTTC. It is translated as CASRPGQFPQETQYF. The chain combines TRBV10-2 with TRBJ2-5; a possible D gene is TRBD1 (6 bases). Deletions cut 6 bases from V and 1 base from J, with 15 bases between. The V gene's germline CDR1 is WSHSY and CDR2 SAAADI. This CDR3 is built from 15 residues.

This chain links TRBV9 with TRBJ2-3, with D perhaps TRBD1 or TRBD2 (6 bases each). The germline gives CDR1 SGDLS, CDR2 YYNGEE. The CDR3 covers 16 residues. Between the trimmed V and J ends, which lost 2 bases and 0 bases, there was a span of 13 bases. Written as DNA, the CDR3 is TGTGCCAGCAGCGTTTTGGGGGGCTCTAGCACAGATACGCAGTATTTT. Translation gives CASSVLGGSSTDTQYF.

The CDR3 sequence is CATDRTTGSHGYTF. In nucleotides, the CDR3 is TGTGCCACCGATAGAACCACGGGTTCTCATGGCTACACCTTC. The genes are TRBV19 and TRBJ1-2; D is undetermined. CDR3 size: 14 residues. V was cut by 10 bases and J by 6 bases, with 21 bases left in between. Germline loops: CDR1 LNHDA, CDR2 SQIVND (reference sequence).